These 10 T cell receptor beta chains came from one sample sequenced in a study of blood T cell repertoires in COVID-19. Some clones are missing from TCRdb's copy, which holds only in-frame ones; the method was immunoSEQ multiplex PCR. Seen here are 350,000 or so clones, 80% to 90% observed once, and the top ten hold under 3%. The specimen was peripheral blood. All receptors derive from a man aged 25-40 years with active or convalescent COVID-19.

The rearrangement uses TRBV19 and TRBJ2-3; tentative D call: TRBD2 (6 bases). V lost 7 bases and J lost 3, with 17 bases in between. The CDR3 is 15 residues long. CDR1 is LNHDA and CDR2 is SQIVND in the germline V gene (reference sequence). CDR3 residues: CASKGSPGATDTQYF. CDR3 nucleotides: TGTGCCAGTAAGGGGAGTCCGGGAGCAACAGATACGCAGTATTTT. The full variable domain, its missing parts supplied by reference TRBV19 and TRBJ2-3, is DGGITQSPKYLFRKEGQNVTLSCEQNLNHDAMYWYRQDPGQGLRLIYYSQIVNDFQKGDIAEGYSVSREKKESFPLTVTSAQKNPTAFYLCASKGSPGATDTQYFGPGTRLTVL.

This clone was observed a few times. The chain joins TRBV19 to TRBJ1-2, with a tentative D call TRBD1 (5 bases). CDR1 is LNHDA and CDR2 is SQIVND in the germline V gene (reference sequence). Trimming left V 3 bases short and J 6 bases short, with 11 bases between. The CDR3 totals 13 residues. The CDR3 sequence is CASSMSREDGYTF. The CDR3, as DNA: TGTGCCAGTAGTATGTCCAGGGAAGATGGCTACACCTTC. The full variable domain, completed using reference TRBV19 and TRBJ1-2, is DGGITQSPKYLFRKEGQNVTLSCEQNLNHDAMYWYRQDPGQGLRLIYYSQIVNDFQKGDIAEGYSVSREKKESFPLTVTSAQKNPTAFYLCASSMSREDGYTFGSGTRLTVV.

This chain links TRBV13 with TRBJ1-6; D not certain. Germline V CDR1 and CDR2: PRHDT, FYEKMQ (reference sequence). With 3 bases removed from V and 15 bases from J, the gap between germline ends came to 15 bases. This CDR3 has 13 amino acids. CDR3 protein: CASSLERGGSLHF. The CDR3 DNA is TGTGCCAGCAGCTTGGAGCGGGGTGGGAGCCTCCACTTT.

In this sample, this clone turned up a few times. This sequence joins TRBV7-2 and TRBJ1-1; D is unclear. The CDR3 contains 15 residues. The V and J ends lost 2 bases and 3 bases respectively, with 13 bases between them. CDR1 and CDR2 from the germline V gene are SGHTA and FQGNSA. CDR3 sequence (DNA): TGTGCCAGCAGCTTAAAAGCGAGGTCTTACACTGAAGCTTTCTTT. It encodes CASSLKARSYTEAFF.

This rearrangement joins TRBV19 to TRBJ2-2; tentatively, D is TRBD2 (6 bases). The CDR3 runs 16 residues. V was pared by 3 bases and J by 6 bases, with 17 bases between. CDR1 is LNHDA, CDR2 SQIVND, per germline (reference sequence). CDR3 in DNA: TGTGCCAGTAGTATTGTGTCCTCTACGGGGGCCGGGGAGCTGTTTTTT. Protein sequence: CASSIVSSTGAGELFF.

The chain is built from TRBV19 and TRBJ2-3; tentative D call: TRBD2 (5 bases). Germline loops: CDR1 LNHDA, CDR2 SQIVND (reference sequence). V was trimmed by 6 bases and J by 4 bases, leaving 14 bases between them. The CDR3 runs 14 residues. CDR3 in DNA: TGTGCCAGTAGCTATAGCGTGGCCCCAGATACGCAGTATTTT. Amino acid sequence: CASSYSVAPDTQYF. The whole variable domain, filled in from reference TRBV19 and TRBJ2-3, reads DGGITQSPKYLFRKEGQNVTLSCEQNLNHDAMYWYRQDPGQGLRLIYYSQIVNDFQKGDIAEGYSVSREKKESFPLTVTSAQKNPTAFYLCASSYSVAPDTQYFGPGTRLTVL.

The genes are TRBV18 and TRBJ1-5, with 7 bases matching TRBD1. The CDR3 sequence is 17 residues long. J gave up 1 base and V 6 bases, and 12 bases lay outside the gene matches. Germline CDR1 reads KGHSH; CDR2 reads LQKENI. The CDR3 bases are TGTGCCAGCTCCCCAGTAGGGACAGAAACGAGCAATCAGCCCCAGCATTTT. Its translation is CASSPVGTETSNQPQHF.

V usage is TRBV7-9 and J usage is TRBJ1-4; 7 bases line up with TRBD1. CDR1 SEHNR and CDR2 FQNEAQ come from the germline V gene (reference sequence). With 2 bases clipped from V and 4 bases from J, the junction kept 4 bases outside the gene matches. There are 15 residues in the CDR3. The CDR3: CASSLNRGDNEKLFF. In DNA, the CDR3 is TGTGCCAGCAGCTTAAACAGGGGAGATAATGAAAAACTGTTTTTT.

As to this clone: Other DNA sequences within the sample encode an identical CDR3. The genes are TRBV5-1 and TRBJ1-1, with D uncertain. CDR3 length: 14 amino acids. The V gene's germline CDR1 is SGHRS and CDR2 YFSETQ. The V end was cut by 1 base, the J end by 1 base, with 8 bases between. The CDR3 loop reads CASSLSGGNTEAFF. CDR3 DNA: TGCGCCAGCAGCTTGTCCGGAGGGAACACTGAAGCTTTCTTT.

The V and J genes are TRBV3-1 (or the pseudogene TRBV3-2) and TRBJ1-2, with unresolved D. Germline lookup yields CDR1 LGHDT and CDR2 YNNKEL (reference sequence). This CDR3 has 16 residues. The ends were cut back, 7 bases at V and 4 bases at J, with 22 bases in the middle. CDR3 loop: CASTPPGGPLTYGYTF. For the CDR3, the DNA is TGTGCCAGCACCCCACCAGGAGGACCGCTGACCTATGGCTACACCTTC.